A selection of T cell receptor beta chains follows, all from one sample in a study of cytomegalovirus exposure and HLA in healthy donors. The method was immunoSEQ multiplex PCR; TCRdb's version includes in-frame clones alone and lacks a portion of them. The sample has 100,000 to 150,000 clones; roughly 78% are singletons. The sequenced material came from PBMCs. These receptors were taken from a man aged 30 to 45 in good health and CMV-seropositive. CDR3s include the opening cysteine and the closing phenylalanine or tryptophan. A D gene is named only where the DNA matches it firmly. Clone size, where shown, is once, few, many, or a class for clones that have expanded.

size	V	D	J	CDR3	DNA
few	TRBV5-4	NA	TRBJ2-3	CASSFRGSGDTQYF	TGTGCCAGCAGCTTCCGGGGATCGGGAGATACGCAGTATTTT
NA	TRBV27	TRBD2	TRBJ2-7	CASSVASGSYEQYF	TGTGCCAGCAGTGTAGCTAGCGGCTCCTACGAGCAGTACTTC
NA	TRBV2	NA	TRBJ2-7	CATTSGYEQYF	TGTGCCACTACTAGTGGCTACGAGCAGTACTTC
NA	TRBV7-9	TRBD1	TRBJ2-5	CASSPTATDRGETQYF	TGTGCCAGCAGCCCAACCGCAACGGACAGGGGGGAGACCCAGTACTTC
NA	TRBV28	NA	TRBJ2-7	CAGSEGLTYEQYF	TGTGCCGGCTCGGAGGGACTTACCTACGAGCAGTACTTC
once	TRBV9	NA	TRBJ2-1	CASGRLIYNEQFF	TGTGCCAGCGGCCGCCTGATCTACAATGAGCAGTTCTTC
NA	TRBV30	TRBD1	TRBJ1-1	CAWSEGAGGHTEAFF	TGTGCCTGGAGCGAGGGGGCGGGAGGGCACACTGAAGCTTTCTTT
NA	TRBV19	NA	TRBJ1-1	CASSSGVNTEAFF	TGTGCCAGTAGCTCAGGGGTGAACACTGAAGCTTTCTTT
NA	TRBV5-1	NA	TRBJ1-1	CASSFSVTGYPTEAFF	TGCGCCAGCAGCTTTTCCGTAACAGGGTATCCCACTGAAGCTTTCTTT
NA	TRBV4-3	NA	TRBJ2-7	CASSQDSGGGEQYF	TGCGCCAGCAGCCAAGATTCAGGAGGTGGCGAGCAGTACTTC
few	TRBV6-6	TRBD2	TRBJ2-7	CASSPSSGDPYEQYF	TGTGCCAGCAGCCCTAGTAGCGGGGACCCCTACGAGCAGTACTTC
NA	TRBV28	NA	TRBJ1-5	CASSPSRGPQHF	TGTGCCAGCAGTCCCTCGCGGGGACCCCAGCATTTT
NA	TRBV19	TRBD2	TRBJ2-1	CASSIDPPSGVSGRSEQFF	TGTGCCAGTAGTATAGACCCACCCTCCGGGGTTAGCGGGAGGAGTGAGCAGTTCTTC
once	TRBV15	TRBD1	TRBJ2-1	CATSRAQGSSYNEQFF	TGTGCCACCAGCAGAGCACAGGGGTCGTCCTACAATGAGCAGTTCTTC
NA	TRBV5-1	TRBD2	TRBJ2-2	CASSFRGLAGVRTGELFF	TGCGCCAGCAGCTTCCGGGGACTAGCGGGAGTACGGACCGGGGAGCTGTTTTTT
NA	TRBV15	NA	TRBJ1-5	CATSRRQGNQPQHF	TGTGCCACCAGCAGAAGACAGGGCAATCAGCCCCAGCATTTT
NA	TRBV27	TRBD1	TRBJ2-7	CASSPKGQGFSYEQYF	TGTGCCAGCAGTCCGAAGGGACAGGGTTTCTCCTACGAGCAGTACTTC
few	TRBV13	NA	TRBJ1-5	CASSLGGGHYSNQPQHF	TGTGCCAGCAGCTTGGGTGGGGGACACTATAGCAATCAGCCCCAGCATTTT
NA	TRBV30	NA	TRBJ2-7	CAWNLNRARTVPYEQYF	TGTGCCTGGAACCTCAACAGGGCACGGACAGTACCCTACGAGCAGTACTTC
NA	TRBV25-1	NA	TRBJ1-1	CASSVIGSSTEAFF	TGTGCCAGCAGTGTAATTGGCAGTTCCACTGAAGCTTTCTTT
NA	TRBV7-9	TRBD1	TRBJ2-7	CASSSGQGEQYF	TGTGCCAGCAGTTCGGGACAGGGAGAGCAGTACTTC
NA	TRBV11-2	TRBD2	TRBJ2-3	CASSRTSGTDTQYF	TGTGCCAGCAGCCGGACTAGCGGCACAGATACGCAGTATTTT
few	TRBV6-5	NA	TRBJ2-7	CASSTSAVNYEQYF	TGTGCCAGCAGTACGTCCGCGGTGAACTACGAGCAGTACTTC